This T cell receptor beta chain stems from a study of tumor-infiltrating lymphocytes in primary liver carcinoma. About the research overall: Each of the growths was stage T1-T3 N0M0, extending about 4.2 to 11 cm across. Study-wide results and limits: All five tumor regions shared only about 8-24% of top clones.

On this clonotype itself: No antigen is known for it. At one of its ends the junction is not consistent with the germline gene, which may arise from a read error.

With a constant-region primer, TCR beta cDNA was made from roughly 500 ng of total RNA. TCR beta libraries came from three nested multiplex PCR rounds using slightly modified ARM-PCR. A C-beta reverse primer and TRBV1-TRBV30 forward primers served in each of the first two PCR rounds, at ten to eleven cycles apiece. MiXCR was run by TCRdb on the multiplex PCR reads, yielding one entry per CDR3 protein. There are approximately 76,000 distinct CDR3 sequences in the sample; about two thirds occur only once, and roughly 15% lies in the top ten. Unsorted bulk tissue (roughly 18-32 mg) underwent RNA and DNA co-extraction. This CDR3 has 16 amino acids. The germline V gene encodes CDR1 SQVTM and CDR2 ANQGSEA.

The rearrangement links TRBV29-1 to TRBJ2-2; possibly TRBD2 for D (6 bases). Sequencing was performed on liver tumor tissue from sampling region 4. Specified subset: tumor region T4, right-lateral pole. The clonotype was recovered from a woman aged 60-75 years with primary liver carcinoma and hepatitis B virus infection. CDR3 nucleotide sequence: TGCAGCGTGGAGGGGAGCCGGGGAGCGAACACCGGGGAGCTGTCGTTT. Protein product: CSVEGSRGANTGELSF.